This TCR beta chain was documented in a study of T cell responses to AZD1222 COVID-19 vaccine. Regarding this clone: Its antigen is still unknown.

The protocol was immunoSEQ multiplex PCR, while the TCRdb copy is restricted to in-frame clones and leaves out a portion. The data show fewer than 200,000 clones, approximately 86% seen once. This CDR3 comprises 15 residues. V shed 5 bases and J shed 3 bases, with 16 bases lying between them. Germline V gene lookup returns CDR1 SGHTA and CDR2 FQGNSA. Study-wide findings and caveats: Vaccine-associated CD4 TCRs ranged over spike, dominating at 160-218 and 743-854. Baseline seropositives among AZD1222 recipients totaled only six. Mostly white British, mostly female donors; authors suggested clonal diversity may be underestimated.

The TCR comes from an adult in good health. V and J are TRBV7-2 and TRBJ1-1, with TRBD1 as a possible D gene (5 bases). This material consisted of peripheral blood, taken on day 0 of AZD1222 vaccination. The CDR3, as DNA: TGTGCCAGCAGCCCAAGGGCTGGGGCGGACACTGAAGCTTTCTTT. The encoded protein is CASSPRAGADTEAFF.